Following are 24 T cell receptor beta chains from one sample sequenced in a study of cytomegalovirus exposure and HLA in healthy donors. Amplification used 60 Vbeta primers and 13 Jbeta primers. This table comes from immunoSEQ multiplex PCR, and its TCRdb copy is limited to in-frame clones, with some not included. The sample holds about 120,000 clones; around 76% are singletons and the top ten take about 16%. What was sequenced was PBMCs. These receptors were obtained from a man aged 50 or older in good health and CMV-seropositive.

The chain is built from TRBV19 and TRBJ2-7, with D tentatively TRBD1 (5 bases). This CDR3 is 14 amino acids long. Germline lookup yields CDR1 LNHDA and CDR2 SQIVND (reference sequence). Trimming cost V 4 bases and J 0 bases, with 10 bases left between them. CDR3 protein: CASSRQISSYEQYF. As DNA, the CDR3 is TGTGCCAGTAGTAGACAGATTAGCTCCTACGAGCAGTACTTC.

The V gene is TRBV5-1, the J gene TRBJ2-3; TRBD2 aligns across 10 bases. Germline V CDR1 and CDR2: SGHRS, YFSETQ. This CDR3 is built from 13 residues. J gave up 4 bases and V 8 bases, and 4 bases lay outside the gene matches. The CDR3 bases are TGCGCCAGTGGACTAGCGGCCGCAGATACGCAGTATTTT. Its protein is CASGLAAADTQYF.

The CDR3 here is CASSLHEKLFF. The DNA of the CDR3 is TGTGCCAGCAGTTTACACGAGAAACTGTTTTTT. This sequence joins TRBV28 and TRBJ1-4; no clear D gene. Germline-derived CDR1 and CDR2 are MDHEN and SYDVKM. Trimming took off 2 bases at V and 11 bases at J, with 6 bases between the two ends. This CDR3 comprises 11 residues.

The chain carries TRBV18 and TRBJ2-5; TRBD1 matches at 12 bases. CDR3 length: 19 amino acids. Trimming took 3 bases from V and 4 from J; bases not matched to a gene: 15. The germline V gene has CDR1 KGHSH and CDR2 LQKENI. The chain's CDR3 is CASSPQGPGQGAVGETQYF. DNA of the CDR3: TGTGCCAGCTCACCGCAAGGACCGGGACAGGGGGCTGTAGGAGAGACCCAGTACTTC. Drawing the rest from reference TRBV18 and TRBJ2-5, the complete variable domain is NAGVMQNPRHLVRRRGQEARLRCSPMKGHSHVYWYRQLPEEGLKFMVYLQKENIIDESGMPKERFSAEFPKEGPSILRIQQVVRGDSAAYFCASSPQGPGQGAVGETQYFGPGTRLLVL.

V usage is TRBV6-5 and J usage is TRBJ2-7, with 11 nucleotides matching TRBD1. V was pared by 8 bases and J by 0 bases, with 3 bases of the junction left unmatched. This CDR3 spans 14 amino acids. In germline, CDR1 is MNHEY, CDR2 SVGAGI. In DNA, the CDR3 is TGTGCCAGCTTGGGGACAGGGGGCTCCTACGAGCAGTACTTC. Protein product: CASLGTGGSYEQYF.

The chain combines TRBV6-4 with TRBJ2-6; D is unresolved. CDR3 size: 12 residues. V shed 10 bases and J shed 0 bases, with 4 bases lying between them. In germline, CDR1 is MRHNA, CDR2 SNTAGT. The CDR3 loop reads CATLSGANVLTF. CDR3 nucleotide sequence: TGTGCCACCCTCTCTGGGGCCAACGTCCTGACTTTC.

This clone was seen only a few times. The gene calls are TRBV5-1 and TRBJ2-7; 7 positions match TRBD1. Germline CDR1 reads SGHRS; CDR2 reads YFSETQ. The CDR3 has 14 residues. V gave up 0 bases and J gave up 5 bases; unmatched junction bases: 5. CDR3 loop: CASSLARGGDEQYF. In nucleotides, the CDR3 is TGCGCCAGCAGCTTGGCCAGAGGGGGCGACGAGCAGTACTTC.

The chain employs TRBV7-2 and TRBJ2-7; 9 bases line up with TRBD1. Germline V gene lookup returns CDR1 SGHTA and CDR2 FQGNSA. V shed 2 bases and J 1 base; nucleotides not matched to a gene: 6. The length of the CDR3 is 16 residues. The CDR3: CASSLRAGTGSYEQYF. CDR3 nucleotide sequence: TGTGCCAGCAGCTTACGGGCCGGGACAGGGTCCTACGAGCAGTACTTC.

The chain employs TRBV7-9 and TRBJ2-3; 7 bases align to TRBD1. The CDR3 contains 15 residues. J was trimmed by 4 bases and V by 5 bases; bases with no gene match: 9. Germline assignment: CDR1 SEHNR and CDR2 FQNEAQ (reference sequence). Written as DNA, the CDR3 is TGTGCCAGCAGCACAAGACAGGGTTATCCAGATACGCAGTATTTT. Translated: CASSTRQGYPDTQYF. Full variable domain (remainder filled in from reference TRBV7-9 and TRBJ2-3): DTGVSQNPRHKITKRGQNVTFRCDPISEHNRLYWYRQTLGQGPEFLTYFQNEAQLEKSRLLSDRFSAERPKGSFSTLEIQRTEQGDSAMYLCASSTRQGYPDTQYFGPGTRLTVL.

The chain combines TRBV29-1 with TRBJ2-3; D perhaps matches TRBD1 (6 bases). V was clipped by 4 bases and J by 6 bases, with 14 bases between them. This CDR3 has 13 residues. Per the germline V gene, CDR1 is SQVTM and CDR2 is ANQGSEA. As DNA, the CDR3 is TGCAGCGTTGTAACAGGGCCAGGGGATACGCAGTATTTT. Its protein is CSVVTGPGDTQYF.

CDR3 sequence (DNA): TGTGCCAGCAGCTTAGCTAGCGGGGCCAAACCATCCTACGAGCAGTACTTC. The encoded protein is CASSLASGAKPSYEQYF. J is TRBJ2-7 and V is TRBV11-2, with 9 bases aligning to TRBD2. V lost 1 base, J lost 1 base, and 8 bases stayed unmatched. CDR3 length: 17 residues. Germline CDR1 reads SGHAT; CDR2 reads FQNNGV.

The CDR3 DNA sequence: TGTGCCAGCAGCCCCGGAGCCGGGACAGGCAATCAGCCCCAGCATTTT. Translating gives CASSPGAGTGNQPQHF. V and J are TRBV7-9 and TRBJ1-5; 7 nucleotides agree with TRBD1. The CDR3 spans 16 residues. Losses at the gene ends were 5 bases for V and 2 bases for J; bases not matched to a gene: 9. CDR1 is SEHNR and CDR2 is FQNEAQ in the germline V gene (reference sequence). Full variable domain (rest looked up from reference TRBV7-9 and TRBJ1-5): DTGVSQNPRHKITKRGQNVTFRCDPISEHNRLYWYRQTLGQGPEFLTYFQNEAQLEKSRLLSDRFSAERPKGSFSTLEIQRTEQGDSAMYLCASSPGAGTGNQPQHFGDGTRLSIL.

In this sample, this clone turned up a few times. The J gene is TRBJ1-5, the V gene TRBV7-2, with D possibly being TRBD1 (6 bases). The germline CDR1 and CDR2 sequences are SGHTA and FQGNSA. CDR3 length: 16 residues. V was clipped by 0 bases and J by 1 base, with 10 bases between them. CDR3 DNA: TGTGCCAGCAGCTTAGCGCAGGGGAAGAGCAATCAGCCCCAGCATTTT. Translating it yields CASSLAQGKSNQPQHF. Full variable domain (outside the CDR3, taken from reference TRBV7-2 and TRBJ1-5): GAGVSQSPSNKVTEKGKDVELRCDPISGHTALYWYRQSLGQGLEFLIYFQGNSAPDKSGLPSDRFSAERTGGSVSTLTIQRTQQEDSAVYLCASSLAQGKSNQPQHFGDGTRLSIL.

The J gene is TRBJ1-1, the V gene TRBV25-1; weak D call: TRBD1 (5 bases). This CDR3 comprises 13 residues. The germline V gene encodes CDR1 MGHDK and CDR2 SYGVNS. V shed 6 bases and J shed 3 bases, with 11 bases lying between them. CDR3 nucleotides: TGTGCCAGCAGGAGAGGGACTTACACTGAAGCTTTCTTT. It codes for CASRRGTYTEAFF.

The chain uses TRBV11-2 and TRBJ2-5; TRBD1 matches at 8 bases. The V gene end was trimmed by 2 bases and the J gene end by 1 base; junction bases not matched to a gene: 0. CDR1 is SGHAT, CDR2 FQNNGV, per germline. This CDR3 is 14 amino acids long. DNA for the CDR3: TGTGCCAGCAGCTTACAGGGGGCCCAAGAGACCCAGTACTTC. Encoded protein: CASSLQGAQETQYF. The whole variable domain, filled in from reference TRBV11-2 and TRBJ2-5, reads EAGVAQSPRYKIIEKRQSVAFWCNPISGHATLYWYQQILGQGPKLLIQFQNNGVVDDSQLPKDRFSAERLKGVDSTLKIQPAKLEDSAVYLCASSLQGAQETQYFGPGTRLLVL.

The chain is built from TRBV4-1 and TRBJ1-5; the D is unclear. Germline assignment: CDR1 MGHRA and CDR2 YSYEKL. The V gene lost 0 bases and the J gene lost 2 bases, with 11 bases spanning the gap. This CDR3 contains 16 residues. CDR3 DNA sequence: TGCGCCAGCAGCCAAGATCCGGGATCTGGCAATCAGCCCCAGCATTTT. Translating it yields CASSQDPGSGNQPQHF.

The chain uses TRBV27 and TRBJ2-2; 13 bases agree with TRBD2. V trimming: 0 bases; J trimming: 14 bases; junction bases outside the gene matches: 9. The length of the CDR3 is 16 residues. Germline V gene sequence: CDR1 MNHEY, CDR2 SMNVEV (reference sequence). The CDR3 here is CASSLSPPTSGRALFF. DNA for the CDR3: TGTGCCAGCAGTTTATCCCCGCCTACTAGCGGGAGGGCTCTGTTTTTT.

V gene TRBV10-2 combines with J gene TRBJ1-1; maybe TRBD1 (5 bases). The CDR3 spans 15 residues. V lost 2 bases to trimming and J lost 2 bases, with 12 bases between them. Germline loops: CDR1 WSHSY, CDR2 SAAADI. This CDR3 is CASSEDSSSNTEAFF. CDR3 nucleotide sequence: TGCGCCAGCAGTGAGGACAGCTCATCAAACACTGAAGCTTTCTTT.

The rearrangement joins TRBV29-1 to TRBJ1-3; D gene ambiguous. This CDR3 region has 14 residues. The V gene's germline CDR1 is SQVTM and CDR2 ANQGSEA. Deletions cut 2 bases from V and 3 bases from J, with 11 bases between. The CDR3 DNA follows: TGCAGCGTTGAAAAGAGGAACTTTGGAAACACCATATATTTT. Amino acid sequence: CSVEKRNFGNTIYF.

This chain links TRBV6-5 with TRBJ2-5, with D possibly being TRBD1 (6 bases). CDR3 length equals 12 residues. Trimming removed 6 bases at V and 3 bases at J, with 8 bases between. Germline CDR1 is MNHEY and CDR2 is SVGAGI. The CDR3 DNA sequence: TGTGCCAGCAGGGACAGCAAAGAGACCCAGTACTTC. Its translation is CASRDSKETQYF.

The chain carries TRBV4-3 and TRBJ2-7; possibly TRBD1 for D (7 bases). The germline V and J ends were trimmed by 4 bases and 1 base, with 20 bases remaining between them. Per germline, CDR1 LGHNA and CDR2 YSLEER. The CDR3 consists of 17 residues. This CDR3 is CASSPRGPGDSSYEQYF. The CDR3 DNA reads as TGCGCCAGCAGCCCAAGAGGCCCGGGGGACAGTTCCTACGAGCAGTACTTC.

This clone was picked up one time. This rearrangement joins TRBV18 to TRBJ1-6; 7 bases are a match to TRBD1. The trim removed 0 bases at V and 3 bases at J, leaving 2 bases unmatched. This CDR3 spans 16 amino acids. The germline V gene encodes CDR1 KGHSH and CDR2 LQKENI. CDR3 sequence reads: CASSPPGQNYNSPLHF. The DNA for the CDR3 is TGTGCCAGCTCACCACCGGGACAGAACTATAATTCACCCCTCCACTTT. Filled out from reference TRBV18 and TRBJ1-6, the complete variable domain reads NAGVMQNPRHLVRRRGQEARLRCSPMKGHSHVYWYRQLPEEGLKFMVYLQKENIIDESGMPKERFSAEFPKEGPSILRIQQVVRGDSAAYFCASSPPGQNYNSPLHFGNGTRLTVT.

This clone has only one observation. The chain has TRBV6-1 and TRBJ2-7, with TRBD1 as a possible D gene (6 bases). CDR1 and CDR2 from the germline V gene are MNHNS and SASEGT. The CDR3 length is 12 residues. Between the trimmed V and J ends, which lost 7 bases and 2 bases, there was a span of 9 bases. The CDR3 bases are TGTGCCAGCAAGAGGGGGACCTACGAGCAGTACTTC. Amino acids: CASKRGTYEQYF.

The chain is built from TRBV27 and TRBJ2-2; 7 bases are shared with TRBD2. Trimming at V came to 3 bases and at J to 6 bases, leaving 10 bases not matched to a gene. Germline values: CDR1 MNHEY, CDR2 SMNVEV (reference sequence). The CDR3 spans 16 residues. The CDR3 loop reads CASSFWEGNWAGELFF. The CDR3 nucleotides are TGTGCCAGCAGTTTTTGGGAGGGTAACTGGGCCGGGGAGCTGTTTTTT.